This T cell receptor (beta chain) appears in the sequencing data of a study of T cells after yellow fever vaccination. Study background: Those fractions that held only low numbers of cells were prepared using the SMART-Seq v4 Ultra Low Input RNA kit.

One entry per CDR3 protein results from TCRdb running MiXCR on the 5' RACE reads. The sample has some 300,000 distinct CDR3 sequences, 3.6% seen once. This clonotype was observed at least ten times. As yet, its antigen is unknown. From germline, CDR1 is MNHNY and CDR2 SVGAGI (reference sequence). The CDR3 spans 14 residues. Trimming took 0 bases from V and 4 from J, leaving 7 bases between them. Findings of the study overall: Some clonotypes were seen in both the CD4 and the CD8 compartments. These made up a small share and likely arose from convergent recombination. Clones that expanded after primary vaccination mostly reappeared after the booster (96% CD4, around 87% CD8).

This clonotype was obtained from a young man who received the YFV17D yellow fever vaccine. The sequenced sample was PBMCs, obtained on the day of the yellow fever booster vaccination. The chain is built from TRBV6-6 and TRBJ1-5; possibly TRBD1 for D (5 bases). This CDR3 reads CASSYSRGNQPQHF. The CDR3 bases are TGTGCCAGCAGTTACTCGAGGGGTAATCAGCCCCAGCATTTT.